The clone carrying this T cell receptor (beta chain) was detected ten times or more. Its antigen is as yet unknown. This sample was taken from a study of T cells in Graves' hyperthyroidism and ophthalmopathy. Findings and caveats of the study: Blood samples included most of the expanded thyroid clonotypes exceeding 0.001.

TCR beta CDR3 sequences were amplified from RNA transcripts. An initial round of RT-PCR targeting the TCR CDR3 relied on the HTBI primer set. TCRdb ran MiXCR on the multiplex PCR reads and lists one entry per CDR3 protein. Among 250,000 to 300,000 distinct CDR3 sequences, about 18% were seen once, and the ten largest hold over 50%. Among ophthalmopathy patients, the Clinical Activity Score reached at least 3, the NOSPECS grade reached at least 4, and duration remained under 3 months. Investigators excluded patients with uncontrolled infection, other autoimmune disease, pregnancy or lactation. Diagnoses were made from clinical symptoms, serum measures (thyroxine and TRAb), thyroid ultrasound and orbital computed tomography. CDR1 and CDR2 from the germline V gene are LGHNA and YNFKEQ. The CDR3 extends over 14 amino acids. Trimming shortened V by 0 bases and J by 3 bases, and 5 bases separated the two germline ends.

Sequenced: blood. The V call is TRBV4-2, the J call TRBJ1-4; no clear D gene. The sequence was collected from a woman aged 60-70 years with Graves' ophthalmopathy. The DNA of the CDR3 is TGTGCCAGCAGCCAAGAATTACCTAATGAAAAACTGTTTTTT. Its protein is CASSQELPNEKLFF.